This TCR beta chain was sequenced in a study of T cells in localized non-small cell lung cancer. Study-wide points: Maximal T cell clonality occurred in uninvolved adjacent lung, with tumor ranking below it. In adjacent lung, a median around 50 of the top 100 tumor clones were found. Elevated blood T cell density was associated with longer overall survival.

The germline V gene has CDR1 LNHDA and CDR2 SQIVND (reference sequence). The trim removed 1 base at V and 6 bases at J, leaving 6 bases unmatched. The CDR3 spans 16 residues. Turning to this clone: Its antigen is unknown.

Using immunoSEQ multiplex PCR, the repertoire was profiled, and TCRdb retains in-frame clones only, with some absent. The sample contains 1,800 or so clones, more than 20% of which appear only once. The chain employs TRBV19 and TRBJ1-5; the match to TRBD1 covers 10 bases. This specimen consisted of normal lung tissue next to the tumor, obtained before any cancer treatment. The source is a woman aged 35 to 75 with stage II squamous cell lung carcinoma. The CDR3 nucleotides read TGTGCCAGTAGTATAGGAGGGGGACAGGGGTCTCAGCCCCAGCATTTT. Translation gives CASSIGGGQGSQPQHF.